This record covers a single T cell receptor (beta chain). The entry originates in a study of blood T cell repertoires in COVID-19. Seattle patient enrollment occurred during active infection, with longitudinal follow-up thereafter. Clones were sequenced by immunoSEQ multiplex PCR, and TCRdb holds only the in-frame ones, with some missing. Of a few hundred thousand clones in the sample, approximately 86% were seen once. Germline CDR1 reads SGHVS; CDR2 reads FNYEAQ. The length of the CDR3 is 16 residues. Trimming took 5 bases from V and 4 from J, leaving 18 bases between them. The rearrangement links TRBV7-6 to TRBJ1-3; D perhaps matches TRBD1 (6 bases). The specimen sequenced was peripheral blood. This clonotype was obtained from a woman aged 60-75 years with COVID-19, enrolled during active disease. For the CDR3, the DNA is TGTGCCAGCAGCCCCCTAACAGGGATGAGGGGAAACACCATATATTTT. Translating gives CASSPLTGMRGNTIYF.